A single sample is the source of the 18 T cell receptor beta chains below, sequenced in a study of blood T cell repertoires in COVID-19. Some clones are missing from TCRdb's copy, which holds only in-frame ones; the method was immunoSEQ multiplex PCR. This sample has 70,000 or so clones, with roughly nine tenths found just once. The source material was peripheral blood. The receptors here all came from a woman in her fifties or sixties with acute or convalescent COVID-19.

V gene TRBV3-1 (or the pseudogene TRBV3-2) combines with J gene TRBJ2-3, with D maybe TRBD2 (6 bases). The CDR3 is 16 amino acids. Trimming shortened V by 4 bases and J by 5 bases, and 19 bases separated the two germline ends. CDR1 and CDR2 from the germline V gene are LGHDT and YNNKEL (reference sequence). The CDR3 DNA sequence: TGTGCCAGCAGCCGGATCCACGGGGGTCTCGAAGATACGCAGTATTTT. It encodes CASSRIHGGLEDTQYF.

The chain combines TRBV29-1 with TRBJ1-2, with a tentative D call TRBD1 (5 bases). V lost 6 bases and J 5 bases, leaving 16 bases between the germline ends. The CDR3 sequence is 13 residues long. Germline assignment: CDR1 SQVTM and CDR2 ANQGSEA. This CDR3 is CSVQSTVTYGYTF. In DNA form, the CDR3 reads TGCAGCGTACAATCGACAGTGACTTATGGCTACACCTTC.

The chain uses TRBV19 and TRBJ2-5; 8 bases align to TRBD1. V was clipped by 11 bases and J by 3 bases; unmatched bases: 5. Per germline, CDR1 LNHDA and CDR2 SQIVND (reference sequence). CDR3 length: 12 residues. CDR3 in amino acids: CAASGQEETQYF. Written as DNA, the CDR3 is TGTGCCGCCTCGGGACAGGAAGAGACCCAGTACTTC.

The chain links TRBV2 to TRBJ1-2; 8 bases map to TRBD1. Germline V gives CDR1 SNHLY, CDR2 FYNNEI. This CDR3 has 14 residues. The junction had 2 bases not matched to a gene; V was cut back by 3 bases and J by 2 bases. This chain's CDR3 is CASSEGQVNYGYTF. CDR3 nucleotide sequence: TGTGCCAGCAGTGAGGGACAGGTCAACTATGGCTACACCTTC.

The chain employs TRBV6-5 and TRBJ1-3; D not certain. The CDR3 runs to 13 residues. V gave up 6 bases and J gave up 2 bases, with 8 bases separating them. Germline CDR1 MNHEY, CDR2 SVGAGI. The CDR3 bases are TGTGCCAGCAGCACAATCGCTGGAAACACCATATATTTT. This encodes CASSTIAGNTIYF.

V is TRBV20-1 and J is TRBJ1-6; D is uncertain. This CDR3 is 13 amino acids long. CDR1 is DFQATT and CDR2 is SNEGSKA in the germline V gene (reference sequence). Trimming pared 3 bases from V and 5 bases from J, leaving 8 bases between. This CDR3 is CSASGQNNSPLHF. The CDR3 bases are TGCAGTGCTAGTGGGCAGAATAATTCACCCCTCCACTTT.

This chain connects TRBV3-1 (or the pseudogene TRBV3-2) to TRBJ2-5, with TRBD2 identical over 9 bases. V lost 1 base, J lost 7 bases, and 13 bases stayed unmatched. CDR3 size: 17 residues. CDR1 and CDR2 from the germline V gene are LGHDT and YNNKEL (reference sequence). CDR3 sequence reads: CASSQVGGGASWGTQYF. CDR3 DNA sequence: TGTGCCAGCAGCCAAGTTGGCGGGGGGGCCTCGTGGGGGACCCAGTACTTC.

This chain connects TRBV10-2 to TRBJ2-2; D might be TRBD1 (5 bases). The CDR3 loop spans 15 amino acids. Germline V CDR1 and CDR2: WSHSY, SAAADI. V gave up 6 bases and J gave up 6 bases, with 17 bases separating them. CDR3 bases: TGCGCCAGCAGGCCTTTGGGGCCCCCACCCGGGGAGCTGTTTTTT. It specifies CASRPLGPPPGELFF.

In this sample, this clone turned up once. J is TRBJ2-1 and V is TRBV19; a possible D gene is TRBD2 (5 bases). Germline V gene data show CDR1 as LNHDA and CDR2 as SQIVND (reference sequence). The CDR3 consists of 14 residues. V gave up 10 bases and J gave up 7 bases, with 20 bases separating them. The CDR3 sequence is CATMGVRGRNEQFF. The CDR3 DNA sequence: TGTGCCACGATGGGCGTCCGGGGTAGAAATGAGCAGTTCTTC.

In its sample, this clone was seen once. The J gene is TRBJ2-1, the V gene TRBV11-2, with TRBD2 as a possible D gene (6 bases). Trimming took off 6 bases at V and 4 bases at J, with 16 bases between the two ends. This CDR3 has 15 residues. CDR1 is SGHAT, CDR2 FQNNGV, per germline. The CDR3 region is CASRHPGGAYNEQFF. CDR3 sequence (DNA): TGTGCCAGCAGACACCCTGGCGGGGCATACAATGAGCAGTTCTTC.

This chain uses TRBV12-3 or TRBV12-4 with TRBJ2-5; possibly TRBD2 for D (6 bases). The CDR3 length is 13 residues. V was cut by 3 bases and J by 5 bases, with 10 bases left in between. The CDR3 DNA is TGTGCCAGCAGTTTCGGGGGAGTGGAGACCCAGTACTTC. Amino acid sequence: CASSFGGVETQYF.

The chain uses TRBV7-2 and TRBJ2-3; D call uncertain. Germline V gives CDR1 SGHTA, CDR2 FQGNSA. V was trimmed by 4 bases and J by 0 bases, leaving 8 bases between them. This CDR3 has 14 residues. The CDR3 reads CASSSRISTDTQYF. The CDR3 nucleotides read TGTGCCAGCAGCTCGCGGATCAGCACAGATACGCAGTATTTT.

CDR3 residues: CASSQVNEQYF. DNA for the CDR3: TGTGCCAGCAGCCAAGTCAACGAGCAGTACTTC. The chain couples TRBV14 to TRBJ2-7; D unresolved. Deletions cut 1 base from V and 5 bases from J, with 3 bases between. CDR3 length equals 11 residues. In germline, CDR1 is SGHDN, CDR2 FVKESK.

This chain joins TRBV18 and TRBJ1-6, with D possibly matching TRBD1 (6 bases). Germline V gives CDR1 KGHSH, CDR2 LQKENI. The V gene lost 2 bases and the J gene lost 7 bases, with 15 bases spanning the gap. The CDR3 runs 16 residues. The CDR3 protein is CASSPNSGARNSPLHF. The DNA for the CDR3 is TGTGCCAGCTCACCAAACTCAGGGGCTAGGAATTCACCCCTCCACTTT.

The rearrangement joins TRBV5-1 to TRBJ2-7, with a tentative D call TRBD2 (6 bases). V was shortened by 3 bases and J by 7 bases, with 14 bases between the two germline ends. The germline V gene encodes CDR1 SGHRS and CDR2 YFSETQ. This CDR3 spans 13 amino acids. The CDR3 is CASSYGTALEQYF. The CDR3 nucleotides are TGCGCCAGCAGCTACGGGACTGCCCTAGAGCAGTACTTC.

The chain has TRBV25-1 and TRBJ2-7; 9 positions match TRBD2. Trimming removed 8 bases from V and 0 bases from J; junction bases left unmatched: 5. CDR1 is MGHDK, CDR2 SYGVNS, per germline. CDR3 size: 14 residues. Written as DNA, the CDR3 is TGTGCCAGCCGTCTTAGCGGGGGCTCCTACGAGCAGTACTTC. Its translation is CASRLSGGSYEQYF.

CDR3: CAWSLASGGQETQYF. CDR3 DNA sequence: TGTGCCTGGAGTCTGGCTAGCGGGGGACAAGAGACCCAGTACTTC. V gene TRBV30 combines with J gene TRBJ2-5, with 10 bases lining up with TRBD2. Per the germline V gene, CDR1 is GTSNPN and CDR2 is SVGIG (reference sequence). The CDR3 contains 15 residues. V trimming: 2 bases; J trimming: 2 bases; junction bases outside the gene matches: 5.

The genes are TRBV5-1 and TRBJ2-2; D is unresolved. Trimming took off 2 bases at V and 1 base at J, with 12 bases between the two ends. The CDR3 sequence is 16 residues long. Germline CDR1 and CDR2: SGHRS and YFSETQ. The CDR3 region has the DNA TGCGCCAGCAGCTTACCCCCCTCGGTGAACACCGGGGAGCTGTTTTTT. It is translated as CASSLPPSVNTGELFF.